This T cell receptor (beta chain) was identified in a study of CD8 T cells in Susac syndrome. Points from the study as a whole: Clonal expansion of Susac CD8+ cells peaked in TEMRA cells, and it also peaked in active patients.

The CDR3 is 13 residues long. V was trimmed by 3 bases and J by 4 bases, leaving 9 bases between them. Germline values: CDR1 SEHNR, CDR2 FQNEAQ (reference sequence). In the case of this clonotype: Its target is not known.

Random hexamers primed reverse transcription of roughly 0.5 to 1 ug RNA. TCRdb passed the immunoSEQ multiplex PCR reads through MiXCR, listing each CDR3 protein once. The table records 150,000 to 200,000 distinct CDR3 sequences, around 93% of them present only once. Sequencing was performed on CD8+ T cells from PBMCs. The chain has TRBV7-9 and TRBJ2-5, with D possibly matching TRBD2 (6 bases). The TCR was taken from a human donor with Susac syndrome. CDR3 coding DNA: TGTGCCAGCAGCTTTGTGGGAGGAGAGACCCAGTACTTC. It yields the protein CASSFVGGETQYF.